Sequencing of this TCR beta chain was carried out in a study of blood T cell repertoires in COVID-19. About the research overall: The cDNA or gDNA used as material had been derived from T cells, B-cell-depleted T cells, or PBMCs.

Libraries were prepared by immunoSEQ multiplex PCR; TCRdb keeps only in-frame clonotypes and omits some of them. Among some 190,000 clones listed, 70% to 90% were seen once. Germline values: CDR1 SGHRS, CDR2 YFSETQ. The CDR3 consists of 12 residues. V lost 4 bases and J lost 6, with 11 bases in between. Specimen: peripheral blood. The receptor was derived from a woman between 40 and 50 years old who had recovered from COVID-19. The chain links TRBV5-1 to TRBJ2-7; tentatively, D is TRBD1 (6 bases). Written as DNA, the CDR3 is TGCGCCAGCAGCCCTACAGGGTCCGAGCAGTACTTC. Translation: CASSPTGSEQYF.